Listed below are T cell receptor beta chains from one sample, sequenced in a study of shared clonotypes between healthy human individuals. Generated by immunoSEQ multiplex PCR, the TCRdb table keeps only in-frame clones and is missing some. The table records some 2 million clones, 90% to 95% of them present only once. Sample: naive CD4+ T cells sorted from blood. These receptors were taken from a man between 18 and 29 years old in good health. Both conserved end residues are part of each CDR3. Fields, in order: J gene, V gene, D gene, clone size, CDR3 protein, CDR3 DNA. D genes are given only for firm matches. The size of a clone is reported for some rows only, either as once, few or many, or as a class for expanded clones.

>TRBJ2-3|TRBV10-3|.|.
CAISFYGLVGTDTQYF
TGTGCCATCAGCTTTTACGGGCTGGTTGGGACAGATACGCAGTATTTT
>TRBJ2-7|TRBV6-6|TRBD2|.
CASSPKLSGRFNEQYF
TGTGCCAGCAGCCCCAAACTCAGCGGGAGGTTCAACGAGCAGTACTTC
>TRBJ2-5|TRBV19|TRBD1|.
CASSIQGAGQETQYF
TGTGCCAGTAGTATACAGGGGGCAGGACAAGAGACCCAGTACTTC
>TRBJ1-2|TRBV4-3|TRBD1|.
CASSPLTPQGADYGYTF
TGCGCCAGCAGCCCCCTGACCCCCCAGGGGGCGGACTATGGCTACACCTTC
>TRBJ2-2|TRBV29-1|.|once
CSGDEGNTGELFF
TGCAGCGGGGATGAGGGGAACACCGGGGAGCTGTTTTTT
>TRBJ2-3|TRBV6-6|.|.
CASSPAWDTQYF
TGTGCCAGCAGTCCCGCCTGGGATACGCAGTATTTT
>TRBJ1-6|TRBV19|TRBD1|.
CASSYATDRMSPSPLHF
TGTGCCAGTAGTTACGCGACGGACAGGATGTCTCCTTCACCCCTCCACTTT
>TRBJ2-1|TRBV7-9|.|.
CASSTPVGPDNEQFF
TGTGCCAGCAGCACCCCGGTGGGCCCAGACAATGAGCAGTTCTTC
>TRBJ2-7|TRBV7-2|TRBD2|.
CASSLVVAGASYEQYF
TGTGCCAGCAGCTTAGTTGTAGCGGGAGCATCCTACGAGCAGTACTTC
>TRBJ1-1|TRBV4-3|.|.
CASSQVRRNTEAFF
TGCGCCAGCAGCCAAGTAAGACGGAACACTGAAGCTTTCTTT
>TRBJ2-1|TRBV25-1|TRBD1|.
CASSTLQGAGNNEQFF
TGTGCCAGCAGTACACTACAGGGGGCTGGGAACAATGAGCAGTTCTTC
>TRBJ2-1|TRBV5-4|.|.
CASANDYNEQFF
TGTGCCAGCGCCAACGACTACAATGAGCAGTTCTTC
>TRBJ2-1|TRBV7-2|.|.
CASSFGGSDEQFF
TGTGCCAGCAGCTTCGGTGGTAGTGATGAGCAGTTCTTC
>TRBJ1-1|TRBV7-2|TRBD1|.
CASSGTGVEAFF
TGTGCCAGCAGCGGGACAGGGGTTGAAGCTTTCTTT
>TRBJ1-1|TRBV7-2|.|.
CASSRQGNVAFF
TGTGCCAGCAGCCGCCAGGGTAATGTAGCTTTCTTT
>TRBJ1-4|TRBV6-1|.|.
CASIVNHATNEKLFF
TGTGCCAGCATTGTTAACCATGCAACTAATGAAAAACTGTTTTTT
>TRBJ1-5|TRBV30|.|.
CAWSVDHNQPQHF
TGTGCCTGGAGTGTAGACCACAATCAGCCCCAGCATTTT
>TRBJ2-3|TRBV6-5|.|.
CASSALDTQYF
TGTGCCAGCAGTGCCCTCGATACGCAGTATTTT
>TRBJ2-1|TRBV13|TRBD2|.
CASSLNRGWTSGGFPNNEQFF
TGTGCCAGCAGCTTAAACCGCGGGTGGACTAGCGGGGGGTTTCCTAACAATGAGCAGTTCTTC
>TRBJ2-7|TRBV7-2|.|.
CASSPTLSGTEQYF
TGTGCCAGCAGTCCGACCCTCTCCGGGACCGAGCAGTACTTC
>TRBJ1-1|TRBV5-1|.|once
CASSLAPASGEAFF
TGCGCCAGCAGCTTGGCCCCAGCTTCAGGTGAAGCTTTCTTT
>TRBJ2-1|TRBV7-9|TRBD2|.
CASSLGASGASYNEQFF
TGTGCCAGCAGCCTTGGCGCTAGCGGGGCCTCCTACAATGAGCAGTTCTTC
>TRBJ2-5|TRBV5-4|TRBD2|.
CASSLATGRKETQYF
TGTGCCAGCAGCTTGGCGACCGGGAGGAAAGAGACCCAGTACTTC
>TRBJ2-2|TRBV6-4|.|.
CASSDSKTSGATGELFF
TGTGCCAGCAGTGACTCAAAGACATCGGGGGCCACCGGGGAGCTGTTTTTT
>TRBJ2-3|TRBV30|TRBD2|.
CAWSTLAGSSDTQYF
TGTGCCTGGAGTACTCTAGCGGGGAGTTCAGATACGCAGTATTTT
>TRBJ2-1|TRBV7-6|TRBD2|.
CASSLGAGGPDNEQFF
TGTGCCAGCAGCTTAGGGGCGGGAGGGCCTGACAATGAGCAGTTCTTC
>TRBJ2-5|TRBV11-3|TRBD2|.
CASSLALAGGQETQYF
TGTGCCAGCAGCTTAGCCCTAGCGGGGGGCCAAGAGACCCAGTACTTC
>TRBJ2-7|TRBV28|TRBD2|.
CASSPFGRGEQYF
TGTGCCAGCAGCCCTTTCGGGAGGGGCGAGCAGTACTTC
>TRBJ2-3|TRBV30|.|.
CAWSVRQGIDTQYF
TGTGCCTGGAGTGTACGTCAGGGGATAGATACGCAGTATTTT
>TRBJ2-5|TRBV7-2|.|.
CASSLGREKETQYF
TGTGCCAGCAGCTTAGGACGCGAGAAAGAGACCCAGTACTTC
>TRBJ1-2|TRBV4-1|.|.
CASSQEGGGSYTF
TGCGCCAGCAGCCAAGAAGGCGGAGGAAGCTACACCTTC
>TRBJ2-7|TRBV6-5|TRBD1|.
CASSAGTVSIYEQYF
TGTGCCAGCAGCGCCGGGACAGTCTCGATTTACGAGCAGTACTTC
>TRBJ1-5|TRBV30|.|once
CAWSAGLDQPQHF
TGTGCCTGGAGTGCAGGGCTAGATCAGCCCCAGCATTTT
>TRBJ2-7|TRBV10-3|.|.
CAISKGGGSYEQYF
TGTGCCATCAGTAAAGGAGGCGGCTCCTACGAGCAGTACTTC
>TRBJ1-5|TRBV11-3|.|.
CASSHPPPAPNQPQHF
TGTGCCAGCAGCCACCCCCCTCCGGCGCCCAATCAGCCCCAGCATTTT
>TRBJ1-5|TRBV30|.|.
CAWSVQISGDQPQHF
TGTGCCTGGAGTGTACAAATATCTGGTGATCAGCCCCAGCATTTT
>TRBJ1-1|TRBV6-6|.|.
CASSLHEGAGNTEAFF
TGTGCCAGCAGTTTGCATGAGGGTGCGGGGAACACTGAAGCTTTCTTT
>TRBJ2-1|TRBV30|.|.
CAWGNNEQFF
TGTGCCTGGGGGAACAATGAGCAGTTCTTC
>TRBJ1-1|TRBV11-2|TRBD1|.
CASSFLTGTSEAFF
TGTGCCAGCAGCTTCTTGACAGGGACGAGTGAAGCTTTCTTT
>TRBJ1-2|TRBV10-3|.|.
CAISDRMGYGYTF
TGTGCCATCAGTGATCGTATGGGCTATGGCTACACCTTC
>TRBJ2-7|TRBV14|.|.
CASSPAGTRSYEQYF
TGTGCCAGCAGTCCGGCCGGGACAAGATCCTACGAGCAGTACTTC
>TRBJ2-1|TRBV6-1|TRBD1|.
CASQGQGGNEQFF
TGTGCCAGCCAGGGACAGGGTGGCAATGAGCAGTTCTTC
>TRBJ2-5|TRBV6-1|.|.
CASRNRGETQYF
TGTGCCAGCAGGAACAGAGGGGAGACCCAGTACTTC
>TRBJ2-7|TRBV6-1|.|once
CASNEQGIGYEQYF
TGTGCCAGCAATGAACAGGGAATCGGCTACGAGCAGTACTTC
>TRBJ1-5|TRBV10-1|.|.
CASSAGNQPQHF
TGCGCCAGCAGCGCAGGCAATCAGCCCCAGCATTTT
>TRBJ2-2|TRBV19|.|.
CASSRGLGLYTGELFF
TGTGCCAGTAGTAGGGGTTTAGGACTCTACACCGGGGAGCTGTTTTTT
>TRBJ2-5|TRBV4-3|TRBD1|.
CASSQELRQGRQETQYF
TGCGCCAGCAGCCAAGAATTGAGACAGGGAAGGCAAGAGACCCAGTACTTC
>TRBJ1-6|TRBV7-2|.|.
CASSGGAFYNSPLHF
TGTGCCAGCAGCGGAGGGGCGTTTTATAATTCACCCCTCCACTTT
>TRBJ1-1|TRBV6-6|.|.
CASTPVEGRLNTEAFF
TGTGCCAGCACTCCCGTCGAGGGGAGGTTGAACACTGAAGCTTTCTTT
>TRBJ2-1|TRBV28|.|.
CASKGEGRGDNEQFF
TGTGCCAGCAAGGGCGAGGGCAGGGGTGACAATGAGCAGTTCTTC
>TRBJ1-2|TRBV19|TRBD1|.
CASSTTTGTASNYGYTF
TGTGCCAGTAGTACCACCACCGGGACAGCTTCTAACTATGGCTACACCTTC